This T cell receptor (beta chain) is from a study of T cells in women clearing cervical HPV infection. TCRdb keeps only in-frame clones here, not all; method: immunoSEQ multiplex PCR. In total, the table holds some 10,000 clones. The clonotype originates from a woman between 18 and 70 years old with a cervical HPV16 infection that either progressed to CIN3+ or cleared (not recorded which). Material for sequencing was blood buffy coat.

This chain's CDR3 is CASRSSWDRGQDTEAFF. CDR3 DNA (partial): TGCGCCAGCAGGAGCTCTTGGGACAGGGGGCAGGACACTGAA. The chain carries TRBV5-1 and TRBJ1-1, with 12 bases aligning to TRBD1. The CDR3 end lies 3 residues beyond the end of the read and is filled in from the germline J gene. V shed 5 bases, J shed 3 bases, and the junction held 11 bases outside the gene matches. There are 17 residues in the CDR3. Per germline, CDR1 SGHRS and CDR2 YFSETQ.